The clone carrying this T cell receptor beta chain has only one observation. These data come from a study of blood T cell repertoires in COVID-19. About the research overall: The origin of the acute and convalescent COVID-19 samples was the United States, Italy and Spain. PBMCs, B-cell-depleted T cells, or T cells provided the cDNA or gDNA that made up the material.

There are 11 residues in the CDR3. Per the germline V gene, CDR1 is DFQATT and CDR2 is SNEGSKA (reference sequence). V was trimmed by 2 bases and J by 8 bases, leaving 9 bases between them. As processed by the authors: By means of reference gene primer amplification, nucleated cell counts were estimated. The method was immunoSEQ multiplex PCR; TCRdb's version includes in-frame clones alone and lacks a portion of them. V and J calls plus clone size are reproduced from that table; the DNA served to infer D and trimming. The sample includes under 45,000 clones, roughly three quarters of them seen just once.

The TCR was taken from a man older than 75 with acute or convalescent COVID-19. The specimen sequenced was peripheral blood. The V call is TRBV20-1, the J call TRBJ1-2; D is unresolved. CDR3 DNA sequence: TGCAGTGCTAGAAGTGGGGAGGGCTACACCTTC. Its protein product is CSARSGEGYTF.